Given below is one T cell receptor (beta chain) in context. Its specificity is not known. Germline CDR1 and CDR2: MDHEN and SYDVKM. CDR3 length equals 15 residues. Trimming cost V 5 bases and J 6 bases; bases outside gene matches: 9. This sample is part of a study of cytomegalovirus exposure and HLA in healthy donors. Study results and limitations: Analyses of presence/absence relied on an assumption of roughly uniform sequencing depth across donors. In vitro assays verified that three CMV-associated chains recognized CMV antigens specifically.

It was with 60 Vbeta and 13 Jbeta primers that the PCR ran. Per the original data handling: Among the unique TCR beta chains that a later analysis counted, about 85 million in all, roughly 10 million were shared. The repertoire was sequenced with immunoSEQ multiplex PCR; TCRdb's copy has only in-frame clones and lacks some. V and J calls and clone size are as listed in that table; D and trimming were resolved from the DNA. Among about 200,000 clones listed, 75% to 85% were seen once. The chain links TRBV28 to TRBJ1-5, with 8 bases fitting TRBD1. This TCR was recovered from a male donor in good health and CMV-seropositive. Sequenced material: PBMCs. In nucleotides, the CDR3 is TGTGCCAGCAGTCCGCAGGGGGCTGAAAGTCAGCCCCAGCATTTT. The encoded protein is CASSPQGAESQPQHF.